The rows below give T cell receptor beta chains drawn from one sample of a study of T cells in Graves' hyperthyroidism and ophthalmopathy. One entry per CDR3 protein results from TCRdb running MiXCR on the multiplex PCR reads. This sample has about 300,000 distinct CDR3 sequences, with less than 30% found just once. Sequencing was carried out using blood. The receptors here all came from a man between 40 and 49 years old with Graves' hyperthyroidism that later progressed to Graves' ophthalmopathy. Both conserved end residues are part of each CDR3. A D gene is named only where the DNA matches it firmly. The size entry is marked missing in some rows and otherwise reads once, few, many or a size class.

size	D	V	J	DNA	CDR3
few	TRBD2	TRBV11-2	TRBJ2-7	TGTGCCAGCAGCTTAAACCTAGCGGGAGCGCGGTACGAGCAGTACTTC	CASSLNLAGARYEQYF
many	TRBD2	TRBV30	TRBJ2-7	TGTGCCTGGAGTTATAGCGGGAGGGCCCTTAGCGAGCAGTACTTC	CAWSYSGRALSEQYF
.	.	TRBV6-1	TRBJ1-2	TGTGCCAGCAGTGAAGATGGGGGTTTGCGTGGCTACACCTTC	CASSEDGGLRGYTF
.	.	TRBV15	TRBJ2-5	TGTGCCACCAGCAGAGATCTGTCGAGGGAGACCCAGTACTTC	CATSRDLSRETQYF
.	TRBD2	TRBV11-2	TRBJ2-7	TGTGCCAGCAGCTTAGTTCCCTTGGTCACTAGCGGGTTTTACGAGCAGTACTTC	CASSLVPLVTSGFYEQYF
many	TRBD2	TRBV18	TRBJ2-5	TGTGCCAGCTCACCAAGCGCGGGAGTTGAGACCCAGTACTTC	CASSPSAGVETQYF
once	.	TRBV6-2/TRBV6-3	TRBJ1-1	TGTGCCAGCAGTTACTATTCCAGGGGTCCCTCGAGGGACACTGAAGCTTTCTTT	CASSYYSRGPSRDTEAFF
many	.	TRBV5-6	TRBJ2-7	TGTGCCAGCAGCCTGCCGGGACACCCGTGGGAGCAGTACTTC	CASSLPGHPWEQYF
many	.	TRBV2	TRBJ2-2	TGTGCCAGCATGGGGGGCGGGATCAACACCGGGGAGCTGTTTTTT	CASMGGGINTGELFF
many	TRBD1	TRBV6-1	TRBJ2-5	TGTGCCAGCAGTGACTTTCGACAGGGCCAAGAGACCCAGTACTTC	CASSDFRQGQETQYF
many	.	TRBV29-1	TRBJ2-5	TGCAGCGCCGGAAGGGTAGAGACCCAGTACTTC	CSAGRVETQYF
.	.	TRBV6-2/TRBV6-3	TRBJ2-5	TGTGCCAGCAGTTATCAGGGCGGCGGAGAGACCCAGTACTTC	CASSYQGGGETQYF
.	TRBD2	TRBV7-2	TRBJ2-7	TGTGCCAGCAGTCTAGCGGGATTGCGCTACGAGCAGTACTTC	CASSLAGLRYEQYF
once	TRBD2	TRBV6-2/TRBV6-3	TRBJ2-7	TGTGCCAGCAGAAAAGGGACTAGCGGGAGGGCCTCCTACGAGCAGTACTTC	CASRKGTSGRASYEQYF
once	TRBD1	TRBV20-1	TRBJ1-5	TGCAGTGCTAGACCCTTACAGGGGAGCAATCAGCCCCAGCATTTT	CSARPLQGSNQPQHF
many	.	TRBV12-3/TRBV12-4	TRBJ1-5	TGTGCCAGCAGTTTCACGGGGGGAGGGAATCAGCCCCAGCATTTT	CASSFTGGGNQPQHF
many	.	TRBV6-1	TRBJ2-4	TGTGCCAGCAGTAGCAGGGCAGGGAAAAACATTCAGTACTTC	CASSSRAGKNIQYF
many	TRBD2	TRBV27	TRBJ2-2	TGTGCCAGCAGTAATCTAGCGGGAGTCACCGGGGAGCTGTTTTTT	CASSNLAGVTGELFF
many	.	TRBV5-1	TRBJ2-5	TGCGCCAGCAGCTTGGGTGATTGGACGTGGGAGACCCAGTACTTC	CASSLGDWTWETQYF
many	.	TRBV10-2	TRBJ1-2	TGCGCCAGCAGTCGGGGGTTTCTCTATGGCTACACCTTC	CASSRGFLYGYTF